This T cell receptor beta chain was identified during a study of cytomegalovirus exposure and HLA in healthy donors. Germline CDR1 LNHDA, CDR2 SQIVND (reference sequence). With V trimmed by 5 bases and J by 0 bases, 6 bases remained unmatched. The length of the CDR3 is 15 residues. Amplification used 60 Vbeta primers and 13 Jbeta primers. Sequenced by immunoSEQ multiplex PCR; TCRdb stores in-frame clones only, minus some. This sample has approximately 74,000 clones, with roughly 80% found just once. About this clone: Its cognate antigen is unknown.

Broader study findings: TCR beta sequences reportedly predicted the HLA-A and HLA-B alleles of most subjects accurately. The productive fraction for most TCR beta V segments was about 87% or about 30% in an earlier analysis.

This TCR was sampled from a man aged 55 to 70 in good health and CMV-seropositive. The gene calls are TRBV19 and TRBJ1-1; 7 bases agree with TRBD1. Sequencing input: PBMCs. The CDR3 DNA is TGTGCCAGTAGTCCCGACAGGGCTTTGAACACTGAAGCTTTCTTT. As protein: CASSPDRALNTEAFF.